Presented here are 4 T cell receptor beta chains from one specimen sequenced in a study of circulating CD8 cells and anti-PD-1 response in melanoma. TCR libraries were prepared from approximately 15 ng of total RNA with the QIAseq Immune Repertoire TCR panel. TCRdb reprocessed the reads with MiXCR, giving one entry per CDR3 protein. The sample carries about 610 distinct CDR3 sequences, roughly 4% recorded once. Four subsets defined by PD-1 and/or TIGIT were sorted from live CD3+CD8+TCRalphabeta+ cells. The sequences come from CD8+ T cells from PBMCs, collected at baseline or after one month of anti-PD-1 therapy (not recorded which). The receptors here all came from a human donor with melanoma.

This clonotype is judged large. The chain carries TRBV4-3 and TRBJ1-2; maybe TRBD1 (5 bases). The germline V and J ends were trimmed by 4 bases and 8 bases, with 17 bases remaining between them. Germline values: CDR1 LGHNA, CDR2 YSLEER. The CDR3 length is 14 residues. CDR3: CASSLVRGLEGYTF. For the CDR3, the DNA is TGCGCCAGCAGCCTAGTGAGGGGACTTGAAGGCTACACCTTC.

This chain joins TRBV28 and TRBJ2-1; D might be TRBD1 (6 bases). Germline V gives CDR1 MDHEN, CDR2 SYDVKM. Trimming left V 2 bases short and J 9 bases short, with 14 bases between. The CDR3 has 14 amino acids. In nucleotides, the CDR3 is TGTGCCAGCAGTTTAATAGATGTACAGGGTGAGCAGTTCTTC. Protein product: CASSLIDVQGEQFF.

This clonotype counts as large. J is TRBJ1-2 and V is TRBV19; 9 bases line up with TRBD1. Per germline, CDR1 LNHDA and CDR2 SQIVND (reference sequence). After removal of 6 bases from V and 2 bases from J, the junction contained 4 bases not matched to a gene. The CDR3 spans 14 residues. This CDR3 is CASRPQGANYGYTF. CDR3 DNA sequence: TGTGCCAGTAGGCCACAGGGGGCGAACTATGGCTACACCTTC.

This clonotype is termed large. The chain couples TRBV27 to TRBJ2-7; D unclear. Deletions cut 5 bases from V and 5 bases from J, with 16 bases between. This CDR3 contains 14 residues. Per germline, CDR1 MNHEY and CDR2 SMNVEV (reference sequence). This chain's CDR3 is CASSGATSQHEQYF. DNA of the CDR3: TGTGCCAGCAGTGGTGCAACCTCCCAGCACGAGCAGTACTTC.